The 27 T cell receptor beta chains below come from one sample, sequenced in a study of identifying expanded T cells in peripheral blood. Profiling relied on immunoSEQ multiplex PCR, and the TCRdb table lists in-frame clones only, not all of them. Among about 120,000 clones listed, 75% to 90% were seen once. Sequenced material: blood. These receptors were obtained from a person aged 18 to 75 in good health.

This clone was counted a few times. The rearrangement links TRBV25-1 to TRBJ1-3; D call uncertain. V gave up 1 base and J gave up 0 bases, with 16 bases separating them. Per the germline V gene, CDR1 is MGHDK and CDR2 is SYGVNS. The length of the CDR3 is 18 residues. The CDR3 bases are TGTGCCAGCAGTGAATTTTCCGACACCTCGCGCTCTGGAAACACCATATATTTT. Its translation: CASSEFSDTSRSGNTIYF.

CDR3 in amino acids: CASSQWPSEQETQYF. DNA for the CDR3: TGCGCCAGCAGCCAATGGCCCAGCGAACAAGAGACCCAGTACTTC. V usage is TRBV4-1 and J usage is TRBJ2-5, with no clear D. Germline CDR1 reads MGHRA; CDR2 reads YSYEKL. The CDR3 has 15 residues. Trimming took off 2 bases at V and 2 bases at J, with 12 bases between the two ends.

The rearrangement links TRBV30 to TRBJ1-2, with 8 bases fitting TRBD1. The CDR3 loop spans 17 amino acids. Germline-derived CDR1 and CDR2 are GTSNPN and SVGIG (reference sequence). V was pared by 3 bases and J by 0 bases, with 12 bases of the junction left unmatched. This CDR3 reads CAWRGQVTGAANYGYTF. Here the CDR3 DNA reads TGTGCCTGGAGGGGACAGGTTACAGGAGCAGCTAACTATGGCTACACCTTC.

The V call is TRBV6-5, the J call TRBJ2-7, with D possibly TRBD2 on 5 matching bases. Germline V gives CDR1 MNHEY, CDR2 SVGAGI. V was shortened by 2 bases and J by 3 bases, with 8 bases between the two germline ends. The CDR3 runs 13 residues. Here the CDR3 DNA reads TGTGCCAGCAGTTACGAGGGCGGCTACGAGCAGTACTTC. It translates to CASSYEGGYEQYF.

The chain links TRBV2 to TRBJ2-5, with unresolved D. V was pared by 2 bases and J by 2 bases, with 15 bases between. CDR3 length: 16 amino acids. Per germline, CDR1 SNHLY and CDR2 FYNNEI. This chain's CDR3 is CASSEFLGRTQETQYF. The CDR3 DNA reads as TGTGCCAGCAGTGAATTCCTCGGACGTACGCAAGAGACCCAGTACTTC.

V is TRBV5-1 and J is TRBJ1-1; no clear D gene. The CDR3 loop spans 13 amino acids. Trimming removed 3 bases at V and 5 bases at J, with 11 bases between. The germline CDR1 and CDR2 sequences are SGHRS and YFSETQ. Written as DNA, the CDR3 is TGCGCCAGCAGCTCGAGGGTGGGGACTGAAGCTTTCTTT. This gives the protein CASSSRVGTEAFF.

The chain combines TRBV10-3 with TRBJ2-5; TRBD2 agrees at 7 bases. This CDR3 spans 13 amino acids. V shed 10 bases and J 1 base; nucleotides not matched to a gene: 6. Germline-derived CDR1 and CDR2 are ENHRY and SYGVKD. This CDR3 reads CATGEGPQETQYF. CDR3 sequence (DNA): TGTGCCACGGGGGAGGGCCCCCAAGAGACCCAGTACTTC.

This clone was seen only once. The V call is TRBV7-2, the J call TRBJ1-2; maybe TRBD1 (5 bases). This CDR3 contains 13 residues. The V gene's germline CDR1 is SGHTA and CDR2 FQGNSA. Trimming cost V 3 bases and J 8 bases, with 13 bases left between them. This chain's CDR3 is CASSFRGLGGYTF. Written as DNA, the CDR3 is TGTGCCAGCAGCTTTAGGGGCTTGGGGGGCTACACCTTC.

This sequence joins TRBV18 and TRBJ1-2; no clear D. Per germline, CDR1 KGHSH and CDR2 LQKENI. The CDR3 runs 13 residues. Trimming left V 7 bases short and J 5 bases short, with 14 bases between. The CDR3 coding sequence is TGTGCCAGCTTGCCGGGCACCGAATATGGCTACACCTTC. Translation gives CASLPGTEYGYTF.

V is TRBV7-2 and J is TRBJ2-3, with TRBD1 identical over 7 bases. CDR3 length: 14 residues. Trimming took 1 base from V and 3 from J; bases not matched to a gene: 1. From germline, CDR1 is SGHTA and CDR2 FQGNSA. The CDR3 nucleotides read TGTGCCAGCAGCTTAGACAGGGGTACAGATACGCAGTATTTT. Translating it yields CASSLDRGTDTQYF.

The chain combines TRBV9 with TRBJ2-5; 11 positions match TRBD2. J was trimmed by 2 bases and V by 4 bases; bases with no gene match: 4. CDR1 is SGDLS and CDR2 is YYNGEE in the germline V gene. The CDR3 is 15 residues long. In DNA form, the CDR3 reads TGTGCCAGCAGCCTGGGACTAGCGGCGCAAGAGACCCAGTACTTC. Translated, it gives CASSLGLAAQETQYF.

The chain joins TRBV5-6 to TRBJ2-3, with 11 nucleotides matching TRBD1. V lost 5 bases to trimming and J lost 2 bases; unmatched junction nucleotides: 7. Germline CDR1 and CDR2: SGHDT and YYEEEE. There are 16 residues in the CDR3. The CDR3 sequence: CASSRGTGGLTDTQYF. CDR3 in DNA: TGTGCCAGCAGTCGTGGGACAGGGGGACTCACAGATACGCAGTATTTT.

This clone showed up just a few times. The rearrangement joins TRBV30 to TRBJ1-4; the D is unclear. Germline V gene sequence: CDR1 GTSNPN, CDR2 SVGIG (reference sequence). V gave up 0 bases and J gave up 8 bases, with 4 bases separating them. This CDR3 has 11 amino acids. The CDR3 here is CAWSVGEKLFF. In DNA, the CDR3 is TGTGCCTGGAGTGTAGGGGAAAAACTGTTTTTT.

This clone was found once. The rearrangement links TRBV27 to TRBJ2-7; possibly TRBD2 for D (6 bases). This CDR3 has 15 amino acids. The germline CDR1 and CDR2 sequences are MNHEY and SMNVEV (reference sequence). V was pared by 6 bases and J by 6 bases, with 21 bases between. CDR3 in amino acids: CASSRGGQGRGEQYF. The CDR3, as DNA: TGTGCCAGCAGCCGAGGAGGGCAGGGACGAGGCGAGCAGTACTTC.

The sample holds one count of this clone. The V call is TRBV30, the J call TRBJ1-5, with D possibly being TRBD1 (5 bases). The CDR3 sequence is 15 residues long. Germline loops: CDR1 GTSNPN, CDR2 SVGIG (reference sequence). V shed 0 bases and J shed 4 bases, with 13 bases lying between them. The CDR3 bases are TGTGCCTGGAGTGTACAAGGGGCGCGGAATCAGCCCCAGCATTTT. Protein: CAWSVQGARNQPQHF.

The chain employs TRBV4-1 and TRBJ1-2; D unclear. The germline CDR1 and CDR2 sequences are MGHRA and YSYEKL. V was shortened by 0 bases and J by 12 bases, with 14 bases between the two germline ends. The CDR3 extends over 13 amino acids. The CDR3 coding sequence is TGCGCCAGCAGCCAAGAAGGGCGGTCTAATGACACCTTC. It specifies CASSQEGRSNDTF.

The table lists this clone with a few counts. The CDR3 nucleotides read TGTGCCAGCTCACCAGACAGGGTTAGAAACGATGGCTACACCTTC. This encodes CASSPDRVRNDGYTF. The chain uses TRBV18 and TRBJ1-2; 7 bases agree with TRBD1. This CDR3 is 15 amino acids long. With V trimmed by 2 bases and J by 6 bases, 9 bases remained unmatched. Germline-derived CDR1 and CDR2 are KGHSH and LQKENI.

The rearrangement uses TRBV5-1 and TRBJ2-1; TRBD1 or TRBD2 may be the D gene (5 bases each). Per germline, CDR1 SGHRS and CDR2 YFSETQ. The CDR3 contains 14 residues. V lost 5 bases to trimming and J lost 5 bases, with 14 bases between them. The CDR3 DNA follows: TGCGCCAGCAGATGGGGGATTAATGACAATGAGCAGTTCTTC. Translated, it gives CASRWGINDNEQFF.

This chain connects TRBV5-6 to TRBJ2-1; 7 bases align to TRBD1. Germline CDR1 is SGHDT and CDR2 is YYEEEE. The V segment lost 4 bases and the J segment 3 bases; nucleotides outside the gene matches: 7. This CDR3 has 15 amino acids. The CDR3 sequence is CASSPSGTVYNEQFF. The DNA of the CDR3 is TGTGCCAGCAGCCCCTCCGGGACAGTCTACAATGAGCAGTTCTTC.

This clone has at least ten counts. The gene calls are TRBV10-3 and TRBJ1-2; D possibly corresponds to TRBD1 (6 bases). V dropped 0 bases and J dropped 4 bases, with 12 bases sitting between them. The CDR3 consists of 15 residues. Germline CDR1 reads ENHRY; CDR2 reads SYGVKD. The CDR3 sequence: CAISESGGAGYGYTF. The CDR3 region has the DNA TGTGCCATCAGTGAGTCGGGGGGCGCGGGCTATGGCTACACCTTC.

V and J are TRBV28 and TRBJ1-2, with a weak D call TRBD1 (5 bases). The CDR3 length is 15 residues. V shed 4 bases and J shed 4 bases, with 16 bases lying between them. The V gene's germline CDR1 is MDHEN and CDR2 SYDVKM. The CDR3 DNA reads TGTGCCAGCAGTTCTGGGGGGGAGGGGAGCTATGGCTACACCTTC. Its translation: CASSSGGEGSYGYTF.

The V gene is TRBV27, the J gene TRBJ2-1; unclear D gene. Deletions cut 8 bases from V and 8 bases from J, with 13 bases between. Germline-derived CDR1 and CDR2 are MNHEY and SMNVEV (reference sequence). The CDR3 runs to 12 residues. This CDR3 is CASEDGLHEQFF. Here the CDR3 DNA reads TGTGCCAGCGAGGACGGGCTCCATGAGCAGTTCTTC.

This clone has at least ten counts. CDR3 coding DNA: TGTGCCAGTAGCACCGGACAGGGGAATAGGGGCTACACCTTC. Translating it yields CASSTGQGNRGYTF. The V and J genes are TRBV19 and TRBJ1-2; 9 bases are a match to TRBD1. V lost 6 bases and J lost 8; bases outside the gene matches: 10. The CDR3 covers 14 residues. The germline V gene has CDR1 LNHDA and CDR2 SQIVND (reference sequence). The full variable domain, rest sourced from reference TRBV19 and TRBJ1-2, is DGGITQSPKYLFRKEGQNVTLSCEQNLNHDAMYWYRQDPGQGLRLIYYSQIVNDFQKGDIAEGYSVSREKKESFPLTVTSAQKNPTAFYLCASSTGQGNRGYTFGSGTRLTVV.

The genes are TRBV7-9 and TRBJ2-5, with 9 nucleotides matching TRBD2. With 1 base clipped from V and 3 bases from J, the junction kept 6 bases outside the gene matches. CDR1 is SEHNR, CDR2 FQNEAQ, per germline (reference sequence). This CDR3 has 16 amino acids. The CDR3 coding sequence is TGTGCCAGCAGCTTAGGGGCTAGCGGGGTCGAAGAGACCCAGTACTTC. As protein: CASSLGASGVEETQYF. Combining the CDR3 with reference TRBV7-9 and TRBJ2-5 gives the whole variable domain DTGVSQNPRHKITKRGQNVTFRCDPISEHNRLYWYRQTLGQGPEFLTYFQNEAQLEKSRLLSDRFSAERPKGSFSTLEIQRTEQGDSAMYLCASSLGASGVEETQYFGPGTRLLVL.

The V gene is TRBV5-5, the J gene TRBJ2-7; perhaps TRBD2 as D (5 bases). The V gene lost 0 bases and the J gene lost 2 bases, with 12 bases spanning the gap. The CDR3 has 15 residues. CDR1 and CDR2 (germline): SGHKS, YYEKEE (reference sequence). The CDR3 loop is CASSLELARAYEQYF. The CDR3 coding sequence is TGTGCCAGCAGCTTGGAGCTAGCAAGGGCCTACGAGCAGTACTTC.

The chain recombines TRBV7-2 with TRBJ2-1; 9 nucleotides match TRBD2. After removal of 3 bases from V and 6 bases from J, the junction contained 9 bases not matched to a gene. CDR3 length equals 16 residues. Germline CDR1 reads SGHTA; CDR2 reads FQGNSA. The CDR3 DNA follows: TGTGCCAGCAGCTTTTCCGGGACTAGCCGGATCAATGAGCAGTTCTTC. Amino acid sequence: CASSFSGTSRINEQFF.

The rearrangement links TRBV25-1 to TRBJ1-4; weak D call: TRBD1 (5 bases). Trimming stripped 10 bases from V and 7 bases from J, with 13 bases between. Germline V gene lookup returns CDR1 MGHDK and CDR2 SYGVNS. The CDR3 contains 12 residues. The CDR3 region has the DNA TGTGCCATCTCGCCGGGGGGTGAAAAACTGTTTTTT. Its protein is CAISPGGEKLFF.